This record looks at one TCR beta chain sequence and its context. Assay used: immunoSEQ multiplex PCR; TCRdb lists only in-frame clones, some missing. Seen here are some 130,000 clones, about 93% observed once, and the top ten hold 0.024%. The sample is drawn from a study of human thymus T cells. Resections obtained during corrective heart surgery supplied the thymus tissue. Germline loops: CDR1 SQVTM, CDR2 ANQGSEA. The CDR3 covers 14 residues. With 2 bases removed from V and 4 bases from J, the gap between germline ends came to 14 bases. This sequence originates from a boy younger than two with a congenital heart defect but otherwise immunologically healthy. The sequenced sample was thymus tissue. The chain links TRBV29-1 to TRBJ1-1; a weak D match, TRBD1 (5 bases). The CDR3 bases are TGCAGCGTTGAAAGGCGGGGACTGCTCACTGAAGCTTTCTTT. It codes for CSVERRGLLTEAFF.